In its sample, the clone carrying this TCR beta chain was seen once. This sample was included in a study of cytomegalovirus exposure and HLA in healthy donors. Vbeta (60) and Jbeta (13) primers were used in the PCR. Repertoires were generated with immunoSEQ multiplex PCR, while TCRdb's copy carries only in-frame clones and drops some. The data hold about 84,000 clones, with over 75% observed a single time. V lost 5 bases and J lost 0; bases outside the gene matches: 5. Germline V gives CDR1 SGHVS, CDR2 FQNEAQ. CDR3 length: 16 amino acids. V and J are TRBV7-8 and TRBJ2-7; 12 bases match TRBD1. The receptor's source is a male donor in good health and CMV-seropositive. The sample comprised PBMCs. DNA for the CDR3: TGTGCCAGCAGCCTAGGGACAGGGGGCGCCTCCTACGAGCAGTACTTC. It translates to CASSLGTGGASYEQYF.